The 5 T cell receptor beta chains below were found in one sample sequenced in a study of shared clonotypes between healthy human individuals. Repertoires were generated with immunoSEQ multiplex PCR, while TCRdb's copy carries only in-frame clones and drops some. Of some 700,000 clones in the sample, about nine tenths were seen once. Sequencing was performed on memory CD8+ T cells from PBMCs. Subset given: CD45RO+ cells pooled with CCR7-negative TemRA cells. Every receptor here comes from a man aged 18 to 30 in good health. Some clones in this sample may be carry-over from other donors' samples.

The chain uses TRBV10-2 and TRBJ2-7; 9 positions match TRBD1. The CDR3 extends over 15 amino acids. J lost 4 bases, V lost 6 bases, and 10 bases had no gene match. Germline V lookup: CDR1 WSHSY, CDR2 SAAADI. The CDR3 DNA follows: TGCGCCAGCAGCCCACCCGGGACAGGGTTTTACGAGCAGTACTTC. This sequence encodes CASSPPGTGFYEQYF.

This rearrangement joins TRBV2 to TRBJ2-3, with 10 bases lining up with TRBD1. CDR1 is SNHLY, CDR2 FYNNEI, per germline. The trim removed 6 bases at V and 1 base at J, leaving 7 bases unmatched. This CDR3 is built from 16 residues. CDR3 DNA sequence: TGTGCCAGCAGGACAAGACAGGGGGCCCGCACAGATACGCAGTATTTT. Its protein product is CASRTRQGARTDTQYF. Full variable domain (rest looked up from reference TRBV2 and TRBJ2-3): EPEVTQTPSHQVTQMGQEVILRCVPISNHLYFYWYRQILGQKVEFLVSFYNNEISEKSEIFDDQFSVERPDGSNFTLKIRSTKLEDSAMYFCASRTRQGARTDTQYFGPGTRLTVL.

The rearrangement uses TRBV7-8 and TRBJ2-5; a possible D gene is TRBD1 (6 bases). Deletions cut 0 bases from V and 2 bases from J, with 10 bases between. Looked up from germline, CDR1 is SGHVS and CDR2 is FQNEAQ. The CDR3 runs 15 residues. CDR3 in DNA: TGTGCCAGCAGCTTAGCGGCCCAGGGGCAAGAGACCCAGTACTTC. Protein sequence: CASSLAAQGQETQYF.

The chain combines TRBV4-1 with TRBJ2-1, with 9 nucleotides matching TRBD2. The V and J ends lost 0 bases and 10 bases, in that order; junction bases with no gene match: 10. Germline V gene sequence: CDR1 MGHRA, CDR2 YSYEKL. CDR3 length: 16 amino acids. The CDR3 loop reads CASSQDPAGGPEEQFF. The CDR3, as DNA: TGCGCCAGCAGCCAAGATCCGGCGGGAGGGCCGGAGGAGCAGTTCTTC.

The rearrangement links TRBV5-4 to TRBJ2-3; D gene unclear. The CDR3 loop spans 13 amino acids. V was shortened by 4 bases and J by 2 bases, with 8 bases between the two germline ends. Germline CDR1 reads SGHNT; CDR2 reads YYREEE (reference sequence). The CDR3 bases are TGTGCCAGCAGCCGGACGATCACAGATACGCAGTATTTT. Translated: CASSRTITDTQYF.